The clone carrying this T cell receptor beta chain was counted a single time. The data belong to a study of cytomegalovirus exposure and HLA in healthy donors. Trimming removed 3 bases at V and 5 bases at J, with 7 bases between. In germline, CDR1 is ENHRY, CDR2 SYGVKD. The CDR3 runs 12 residues. A multiplex PCR was run with 60 Vbeta primers and 13 Jbeta primers. Profiled with immunoSEQ multiplex PCR; TCRdb holds only in-frame clones, not every one. Of over 110,000 clones listed, approximately 80% are singletons. V usage is TRBV10-3 and J usage is TRBJ2-5; perhaps TRBD2 as D (5 bases). The TCR comes from a male donor in good health and CMV-seronegative. Input material: PBMCs. The CDR3 sequence is CAISDRGETQYF. The CDR3 nucleotides are TGTGCCATCAGTGACCGAGGGGAGACCCAGTACTTC.